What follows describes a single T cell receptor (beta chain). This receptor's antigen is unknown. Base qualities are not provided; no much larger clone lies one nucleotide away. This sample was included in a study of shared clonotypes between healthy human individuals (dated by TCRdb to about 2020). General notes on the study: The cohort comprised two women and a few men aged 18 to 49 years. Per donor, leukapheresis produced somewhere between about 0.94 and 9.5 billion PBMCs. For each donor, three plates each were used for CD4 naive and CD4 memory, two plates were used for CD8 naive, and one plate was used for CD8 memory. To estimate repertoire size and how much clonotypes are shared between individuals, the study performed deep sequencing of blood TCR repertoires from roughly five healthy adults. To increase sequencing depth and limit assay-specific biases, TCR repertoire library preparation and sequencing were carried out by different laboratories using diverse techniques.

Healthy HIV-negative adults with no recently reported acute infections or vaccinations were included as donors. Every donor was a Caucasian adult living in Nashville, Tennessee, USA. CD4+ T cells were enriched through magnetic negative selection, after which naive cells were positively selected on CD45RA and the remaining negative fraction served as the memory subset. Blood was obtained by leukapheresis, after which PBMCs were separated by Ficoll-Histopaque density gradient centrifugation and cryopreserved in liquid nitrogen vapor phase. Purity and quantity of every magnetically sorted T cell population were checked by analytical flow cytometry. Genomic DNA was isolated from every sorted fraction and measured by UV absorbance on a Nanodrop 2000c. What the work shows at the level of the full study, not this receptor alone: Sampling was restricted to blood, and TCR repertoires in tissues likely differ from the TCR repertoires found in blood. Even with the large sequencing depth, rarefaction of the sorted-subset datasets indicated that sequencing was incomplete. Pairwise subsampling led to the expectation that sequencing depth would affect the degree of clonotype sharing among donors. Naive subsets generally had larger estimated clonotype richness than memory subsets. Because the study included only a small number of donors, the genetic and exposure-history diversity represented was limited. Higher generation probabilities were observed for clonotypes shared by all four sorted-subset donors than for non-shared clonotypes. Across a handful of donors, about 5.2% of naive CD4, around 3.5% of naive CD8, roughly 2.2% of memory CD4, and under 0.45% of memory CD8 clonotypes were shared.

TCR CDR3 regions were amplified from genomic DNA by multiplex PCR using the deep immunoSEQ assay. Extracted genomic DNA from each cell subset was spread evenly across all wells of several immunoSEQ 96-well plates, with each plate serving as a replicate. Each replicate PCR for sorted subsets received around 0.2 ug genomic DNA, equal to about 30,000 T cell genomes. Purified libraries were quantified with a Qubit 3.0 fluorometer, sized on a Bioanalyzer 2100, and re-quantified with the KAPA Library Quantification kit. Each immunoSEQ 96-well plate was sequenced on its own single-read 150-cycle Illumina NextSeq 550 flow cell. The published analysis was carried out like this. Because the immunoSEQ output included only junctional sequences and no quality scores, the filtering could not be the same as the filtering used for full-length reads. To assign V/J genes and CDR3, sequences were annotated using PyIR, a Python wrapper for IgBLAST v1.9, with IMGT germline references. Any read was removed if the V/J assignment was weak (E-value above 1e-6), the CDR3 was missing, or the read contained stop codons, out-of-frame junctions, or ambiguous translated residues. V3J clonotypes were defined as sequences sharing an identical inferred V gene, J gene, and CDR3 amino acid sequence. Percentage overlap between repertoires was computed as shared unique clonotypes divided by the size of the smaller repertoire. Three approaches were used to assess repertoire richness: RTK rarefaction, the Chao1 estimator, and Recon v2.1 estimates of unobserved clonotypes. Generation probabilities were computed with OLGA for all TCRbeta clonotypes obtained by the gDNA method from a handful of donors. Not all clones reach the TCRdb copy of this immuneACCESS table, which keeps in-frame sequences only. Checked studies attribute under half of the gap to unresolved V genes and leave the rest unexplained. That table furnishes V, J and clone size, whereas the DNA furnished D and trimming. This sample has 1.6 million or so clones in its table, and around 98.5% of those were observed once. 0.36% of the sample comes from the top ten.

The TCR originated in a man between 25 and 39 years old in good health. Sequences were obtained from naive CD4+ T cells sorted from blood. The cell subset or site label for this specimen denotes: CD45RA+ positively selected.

The CDR3: CASSQEARMEQYF. The DNA sequence is given as TGTGCCAGCAGCCAAGAGGCAAGGATGGAGCAGTACTTC. Recombination connected TRBV14 to TRBJ2-7; the D gene cannot be resolved reliably. Including cysteine and phenylalanine, the CDR3 has 13 amino acids. The entry retains the CDR3 DNA only, 39 bases that are in frame from base 1. CDR1 and CDR2 were assigned from the germline V gene as SGHDN and FVKESK. V is clipped by 0 bases and J by 7 bases, and the sequence between their germline boundaries is 10 bases long. With the rest looked up from the reference TRBV14 and TRBJ2-7 genes rather than sequenced, the full variable domain is EAGVTQFPSHSVIEKGQTVTLRCDPISGHDNLYWYRRVMGKEIKFLLHFVKESKQDESGMPNNRFLAERTGGTYSTLKVQPAELEDSGVYFCASSQEARMEQYFGPGTRLTVT.